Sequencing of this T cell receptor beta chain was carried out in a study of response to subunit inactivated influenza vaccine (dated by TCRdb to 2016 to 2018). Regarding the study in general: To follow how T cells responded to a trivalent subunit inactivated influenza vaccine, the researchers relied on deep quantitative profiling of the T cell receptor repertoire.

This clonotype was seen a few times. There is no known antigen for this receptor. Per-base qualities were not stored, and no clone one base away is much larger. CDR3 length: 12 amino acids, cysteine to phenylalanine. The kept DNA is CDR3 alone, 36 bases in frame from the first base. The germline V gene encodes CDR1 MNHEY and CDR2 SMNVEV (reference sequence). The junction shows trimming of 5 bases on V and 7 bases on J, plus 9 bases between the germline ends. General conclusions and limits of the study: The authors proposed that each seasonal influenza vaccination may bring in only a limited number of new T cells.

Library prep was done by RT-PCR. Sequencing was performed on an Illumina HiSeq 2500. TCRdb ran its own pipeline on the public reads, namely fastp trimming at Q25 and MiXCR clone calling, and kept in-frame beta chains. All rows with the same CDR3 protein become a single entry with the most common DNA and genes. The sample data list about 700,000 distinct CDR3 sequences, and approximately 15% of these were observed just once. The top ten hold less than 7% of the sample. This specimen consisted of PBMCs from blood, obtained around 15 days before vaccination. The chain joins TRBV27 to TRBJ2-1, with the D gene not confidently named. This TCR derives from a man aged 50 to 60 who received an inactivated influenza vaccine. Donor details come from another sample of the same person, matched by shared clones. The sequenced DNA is TGTGCCAGCAGTAACATAGGGAATGAGCAGTTCTTC. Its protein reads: CASSNIGNEQFF.